The present T cell receptor (beta chain) was sequenced within a study of blood T cells in healthy people across ages. Through a sample-barcoded 5' primer and a J-beta primer mix, a second PCR was run for roughly 6 to 12 cycles. TCRdb reanalysed the 5' RACE reads using MiXCR and keeps one entry per CDR3 protein. The data show approximately 780,000 distinct CDR3 sequences, roughly 25% seen once. The CDR3 loop spans 12 amino acids. V lost 4 bases to trimming and J lost 6 bases, with 8 bases between them. The germline V gene encodes CDR1 LGHDT and CDR2 YNNKEL (reference sequence). The sample was also linked to a second study, of T cells of mothers and their children. That paper adds: Each child gave approximately 2.8 million TCR beta CDR3 reads (each mother, over 9.5 million).

The specimen sequenced was blood. The chain joins TRBV3-1 to TRBJ2-3; no firm D call. This clonotype was sampled from a boy under 18 in good health. The chain's CDR3 is CASSPEADTQYF. CDR3 coding DNA: TGTGCCAGCAGCCCCGAGGCTGATACGCAGTATTTT.